This entry is about one T cell receptor (beta chain). The antigen is not known. One end of the junction varies from germline; a read error may be responsible. The data derive from a study of metastatic and nonmetastatic thyroid tumors. Study-wide findings and caveats: According to reports, the diversity of TCR beta was significantly higher in malignant thyroid tumors than in benign nodules, and this held in both blood and tumor samples.

Prior to thyroid surgery, none of the patients had received any treatment. With MiXCR, TCRdb called clones anew from the PCR reads. This sample has tens of thousands of clones, with about 22% found just once. The sample was blood. This receptor was taken from a male donor with papillary thyroid cancer or a benign thyroid nodule (not recorded which). Some clones in this sample may be carry-over from other donors' samples.

The CDR3 DNA reads TGTGCCAGCATCCCGGAGTACCATGAGCAGCTCTTC. Translation: CASIPEYHEQLF. This chain uses TRBV7-9 with TRBJ2-1, with D unclear. Germline V gene lookup returns CDR1 SEHNR and CDR2 FQNEAQ (reference sequence). This CDR3 has 12 residues.